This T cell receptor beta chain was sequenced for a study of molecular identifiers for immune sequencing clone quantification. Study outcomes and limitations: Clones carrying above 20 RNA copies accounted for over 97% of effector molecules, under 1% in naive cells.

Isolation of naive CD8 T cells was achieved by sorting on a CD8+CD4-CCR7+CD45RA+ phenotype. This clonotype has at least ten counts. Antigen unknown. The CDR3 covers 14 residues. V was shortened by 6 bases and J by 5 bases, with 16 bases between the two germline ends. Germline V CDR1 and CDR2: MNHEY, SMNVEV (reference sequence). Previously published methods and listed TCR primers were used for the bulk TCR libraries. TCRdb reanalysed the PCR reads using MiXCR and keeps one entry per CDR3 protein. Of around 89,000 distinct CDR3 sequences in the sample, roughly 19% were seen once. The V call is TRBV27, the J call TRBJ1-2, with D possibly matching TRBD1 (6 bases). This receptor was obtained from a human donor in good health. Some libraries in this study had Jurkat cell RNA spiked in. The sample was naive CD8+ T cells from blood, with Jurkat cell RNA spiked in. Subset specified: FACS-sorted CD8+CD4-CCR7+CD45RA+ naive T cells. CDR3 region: CASRPPDRGYGYTF. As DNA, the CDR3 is TGTGCCAGCAGACCCCCAGATAGGGGGTATGGCTACACCTTC.